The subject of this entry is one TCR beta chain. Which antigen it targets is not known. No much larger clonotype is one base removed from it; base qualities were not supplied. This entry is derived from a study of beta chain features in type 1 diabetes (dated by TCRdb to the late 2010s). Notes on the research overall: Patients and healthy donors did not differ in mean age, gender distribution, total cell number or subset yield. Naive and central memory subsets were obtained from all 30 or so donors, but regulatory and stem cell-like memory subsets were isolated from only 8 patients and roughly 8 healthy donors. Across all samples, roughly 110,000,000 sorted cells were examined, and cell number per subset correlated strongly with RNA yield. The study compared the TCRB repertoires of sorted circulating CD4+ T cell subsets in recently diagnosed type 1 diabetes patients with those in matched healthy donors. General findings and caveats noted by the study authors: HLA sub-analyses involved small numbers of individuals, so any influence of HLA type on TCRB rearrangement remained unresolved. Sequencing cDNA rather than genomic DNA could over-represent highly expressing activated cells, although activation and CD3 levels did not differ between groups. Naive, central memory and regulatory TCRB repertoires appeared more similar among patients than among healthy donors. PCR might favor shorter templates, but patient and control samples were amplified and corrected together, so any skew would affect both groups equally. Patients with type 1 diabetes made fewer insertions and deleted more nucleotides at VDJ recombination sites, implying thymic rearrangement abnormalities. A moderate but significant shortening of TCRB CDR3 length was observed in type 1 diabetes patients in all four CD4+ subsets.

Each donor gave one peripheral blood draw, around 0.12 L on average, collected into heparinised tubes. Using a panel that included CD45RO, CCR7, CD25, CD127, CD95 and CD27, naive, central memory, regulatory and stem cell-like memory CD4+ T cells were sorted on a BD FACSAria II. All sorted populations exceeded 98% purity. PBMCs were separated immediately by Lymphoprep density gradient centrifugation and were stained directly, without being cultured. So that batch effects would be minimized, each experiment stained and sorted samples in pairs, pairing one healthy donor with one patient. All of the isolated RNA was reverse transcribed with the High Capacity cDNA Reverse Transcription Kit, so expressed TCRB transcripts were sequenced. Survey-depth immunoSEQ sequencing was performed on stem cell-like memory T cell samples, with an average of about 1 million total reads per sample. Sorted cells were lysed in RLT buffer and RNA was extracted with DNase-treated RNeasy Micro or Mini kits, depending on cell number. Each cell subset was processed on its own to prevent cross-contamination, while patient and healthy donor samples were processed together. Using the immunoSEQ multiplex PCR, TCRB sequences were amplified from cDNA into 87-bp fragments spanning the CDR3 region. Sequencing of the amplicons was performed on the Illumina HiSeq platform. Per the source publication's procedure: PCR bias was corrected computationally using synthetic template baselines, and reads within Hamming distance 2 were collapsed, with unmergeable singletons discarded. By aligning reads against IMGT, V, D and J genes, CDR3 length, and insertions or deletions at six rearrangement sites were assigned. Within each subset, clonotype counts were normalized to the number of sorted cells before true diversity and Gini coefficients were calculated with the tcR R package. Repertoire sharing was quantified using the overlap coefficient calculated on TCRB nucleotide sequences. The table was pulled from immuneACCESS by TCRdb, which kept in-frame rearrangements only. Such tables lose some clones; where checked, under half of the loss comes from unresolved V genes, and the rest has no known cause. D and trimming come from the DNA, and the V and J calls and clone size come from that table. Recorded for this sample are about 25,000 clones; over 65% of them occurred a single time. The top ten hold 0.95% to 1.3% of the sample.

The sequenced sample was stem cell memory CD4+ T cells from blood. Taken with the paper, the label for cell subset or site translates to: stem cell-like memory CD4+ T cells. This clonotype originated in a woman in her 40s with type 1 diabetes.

The DNA sequence is TGTGCCAGCAGCCGAGGGACTGCTAGCAATCAGCCCCAGCATTTT. This translates into CASSRGTASNQPQHF. The V gene is TRBV6-5 and the J gene is TRBJ1-5; TRBD1 is a weak D gene call, 5 bases matching. CDR1 and CDR2 are drawn from the germline V gene: MNHEY, SVGAGI. Cut back by 6 bases and 0 bases, the V and J ends lie 12 bases apart. From its cysteine to its phenylalanine, the CDR3 spans 15 amino acids. Only CDR3 DNA is held: 45 bases, read in frame from base 1.